This is a list of T cell receptor beta chains from one sample in a study of CXCR3-negative and CXCR3-positive naive CD8 T cells. From the 5' RACE reads, TCRdb lists one entry per CDR3 protein and no DNA. The sample shows 50,000 to 65,000 distinct CDR3 sequences, and 20% to 30% sits with its ten largest clones. Sequencing was carried out using memory CD8+ T cells from blood. The source is a human donor in good health. Some clones in this sample may be carry-over from other donors' samples. CDR3s include the opening cysteine and the closing phenylalanine or tryptophan. Rows give clone size only sometimes, using once, few, many, or a class for an expanded clone.

abundance: .; v_gene: TRBV7-9; j_gene: TRBJ2-1; CDR3aa: CASSLALGAFEQFF
abundance: .; v_gene: TRBV18; j_gene: TRBJ2-7; CDR3aa: CASSPLRGPDEQYF
abundance: .; v_gene: TRBV2; j_gene: TRBJ2-3; CDR3aa: CASSYMSGGAGDTQYF
abundance: .; v_gene: TRBV29-1; j_gene: TRBJ1-1; CDR3aa: CSVPDENTEAFF
abundance: .; v_gene: TRBV20-1; j_gene: TRBJ2-7; CDR3aa: CRATCTRAYEQYF
abundance: .; v_gene: TRBV15; j_gene: TRBJ2-3; CDR3aa: CATSRVLDLYTQYF
abundance: .; v_gene: TRBV21-1; j_gene: TRBJ2-5; CDR3aa: CASSKRAGSTRDREDGKTQYF
abundance: .; v_gene: TRBV29-1; j_gene: TRBJ1-2; CDR3aa: CSVVPDGDGYTF
abundance: .; v_gene: TRBV28; j_gene: TRBJ2-7; CDR3aa: CASSSGGSHEQYF
abundance: .; v_gene: TRBV29-1; j_gene: TRBJ2-1; CDR3aa: CSVESYNEQFF
abundance: .; v_gene: TRBV6-4; j_gene: TRBJ2-4; CDR3aa: CASSTSEGAQNIQYF
abundance: .; v_gene: TRBV20-1; j_gene: TRBJ2-1; CDR3aa: CSASRGLDYNEQFF
abundance: .; v_gene: TRBV7-9; j_gene: TRBJ2-7; CDR3aa: CASSYSVQGSSYEQYF
abundance: .; v_gene: TRBV10-3; j_gene: TRBJ1-6; CDR3aa: CAITQGSYNSPLHF
abundance: .; v_gene: TRBV29-1; j_gene: TRBJ1-1; CDR3aa: CSSPGNTEAFF
abundance: .; v_gene: TRBV6-4; j_gene: TRBJ2-1; CDR3aa: CASSEGLAGHNEQFF
abundance: .; v_gene: TRBV25-1; j_gene: TRBJ1-1; CDR3aa: CASQVEGGEAFF
abundance: .; v_gene: TRBV20-1; j_gene: TRBJ1-1; CDR3aa: CSARGLDSNTEAFF
abundance: .; v_gene: TRBV7-8; j_gene: TRBJ1-6; CDR3aa: CASSPGTGASPLHF
abundance: .; v_gene: TRBV2; j_gene: TRBJ2-2; CDR3aa: CASTSLASTGELFF
abundance: .; v_gene: TRBV27; j_gene: TRBJ2-1; CDR3aa: CASSPGTSGGEQFF
abundance: .; v_gene: TRBV3-1; j_gene: TRBJ2-7; CDR3aa: CASSPLLAGGYEQYF
abundance: .; v_gene: TRBV5-1; j_gene: TRBJ2-2; CDR3aa: CASAWGLLAGGEPANTGELFF
abundance: .; v_gene: TRBV12-3/TRBV12-4; j_gene: TRBJ1-1; CDR3aa: CASSLSLNTEAFF
abundance: .; v_gene: TRBV29-1; j_gene: TRBJ2-2; CDR3aa: CSVLLSTGELFF
abundance: .; v_gene: TRBV4-3; j_gene: TRBJ1-2; CDR3aa: CASSQEDKLYGYTF
abundance: .; v_gene: TRBV4-3; j_gene: TRBJ1-1; CDR3aa: CASSQDRAVNTEAFF
abundance: .; v_gene: TRBV28; j_gene: TRBJ2-7; CDR3aa: CASSPPGLSRNHEQYF
abundance: .; v_gene: TRBV7-2; j_gene: TRBJ2-7; CDR3aa: CASSAPGLAGGEQYF
abundance: .; v_gene: TRBV29-1; j_gene: TRBJ2-2; CDR3aa: CSVEWVQGAGTGELFF
abundance: .; v_gene: TRBV7-8; j_gene: TRBJ2-3; CDR3aa: CASSPGGLAGGPTNTQYF
abundance: .; v_gene: TRBV20-1; j_gene: TRBJ2-2; CDR3aa: CSAKTKNTGELFF
abundance: .; v_gene: TRBV28; j_gene: TRBJ2-1; CDR3aa: CASSLGRQGLTPYNEQFF
abundance: .; v_gene: TRBV25-1; j_gene: TRBJ1-1; CDR3aa: CASSGARGDGTEAFF
abundance: .; v_gene: TRBV27; j_gene: TRBJ2-1; CDR3aa: CASSLSDAYNEQFF
abundance: .; v_gene: TRBV29-1; j_gene: TRBJ2-1; CDR3aa: CSPRTDYNEQFF
abundance: .; v_gene: TRBV29-1; j_gene: TRBJ2-1; CDR3aa: CSVDEAGAHSTEQFF
abundance: .; v_gene: TRBV25-1; j_gene: TRBJ2-2; CDR3aa: CASGNTGELFF
abundance: .; v_gene: TRBV4-1; j_gene: TRBJ1-1; CDR3aa: CASSQEASQGTEAFF
abundance: .; v_gene: TRBV4-1; j_gene: TRBJ2-5; CDR3aa: CASSQEDRTKETQYF
abundance: .; v_gene: TRBV4-3; j_gene: TRBJ1-1; CDR3aa: CASSPGTGELDTEAFF
abundance: .; v_gene: TRBV4-3; j_gene: TRBJ2-3; CDR3aa: CASSPTGTGGADTQYF
abundance: .; v_gene: TRBV29-1; j_gene: TRBJ2-2; CDR3aa: CSGRLAATGELFF
abundance: .; v_gene: TRBV20-1; j_gene: TRBJ2-1; CDR3aa: CSARDGREGDYNEQFF
abundance: .; v_gene: TRBV27; j_gene: TRBJ2-3; CDR3aa: CASSPREGVHTDTQYF
abundance: .; v_gene: TRBV29-1; j_gene: TRBJ2-1; CDR3aa: CSVEGLAGLEQFF
abundance: medium-sized; v_gene: TRBV18; j_gene: TRBJ2-2; CDR3aa: CASSPPTSAAGELFF
abundance: .; v_gene: TRBV5-6; j_gene: TRBJ2-5; CDR3aa: CASSFSAGDGVGETQYF
abundance: .; v_gene: TRBV28; j_gene: TRBJ1-2; CDR3aa: CASSWTSSAQGYTF
abundance: .; v_gene: TRBV20-1; j_gene: TRBJ2-7; CDR3aa: CSLTPLAGTYEQYF
abundance: .; v_gene: TRBV7-3; j_gene: TRBJ2-3; CDR3aa: CASSESSGSTDTQYF
abundance: .; v_gene: TRBV28; j_gene: TRBJ2-7; CDR3aa: CASSFFDYEQYF
abundance: .; v_gene: TRBV14; j_gene: TRBJ2-7; CDR3aa: CASSQGYMWAHEQYF